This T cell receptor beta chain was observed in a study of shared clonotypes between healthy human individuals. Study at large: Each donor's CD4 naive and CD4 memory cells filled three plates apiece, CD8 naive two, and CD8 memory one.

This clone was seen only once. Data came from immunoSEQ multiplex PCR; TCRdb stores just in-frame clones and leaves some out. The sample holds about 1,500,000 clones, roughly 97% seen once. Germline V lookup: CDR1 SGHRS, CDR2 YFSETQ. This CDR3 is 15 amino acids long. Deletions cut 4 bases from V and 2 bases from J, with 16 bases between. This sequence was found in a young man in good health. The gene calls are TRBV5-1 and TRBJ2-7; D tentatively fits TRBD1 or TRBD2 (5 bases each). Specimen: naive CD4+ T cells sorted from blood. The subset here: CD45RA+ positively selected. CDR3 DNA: TGCGCCAGCAGCCCAGCAGGGAGCGTGGCCTACGAGCAGTACTTC. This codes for CASSPAGSVAYEQYF.